The 2 T cell receptor beta chains reported below all come from one sample, sequenced in a study of PD-1 blockade in classical Hodgkin lymphoma. Using immunoSEQ multiplex PCR, the repertoire was profiled, and TCRdb retains in-frame clones only, with some absent. The sample has 15,000 or so clones; more than 70% are singletons. Relapses following autologous stem cell transplantation were seen in all patients, with brentuximab vedotin exposure varying. Material: peripheral blood mononuclear cells (PBMCs), obtained before the second cycle of nivolumab. These receptors all come from a human donor with classical Hodgkin lymphoma.

This clone was seen only a few times. V is TRBV19 and J is TRBJ1-1; D is perhaps TRBD1 (6 bases). The CDR3 sequence is 13 residues long. Trimming took 8 bases from V and 5 from J, leaving 15 bases between them. CDR1 and CDR2 (germline): LNHDA, SQIVND (reference sequence). The CDR3 reads CASAGRGWTEAFF. Written as DNA, the CDR3 is TGTGCCAGTGCCGGCAGGGGCTGGACTGAAGCTTTCTTT.

This rearrangement joins TRBV7-6 to TRBJ2-7; D tentatively reads TRBD1 or TRBD2 (6 bases each). CDR1 and CDR2 from the germline V gene are SGHVS and FNYEAQ. This CDR3 spans 14 amino acids. V lost 10 bases to trimming and J lost 7 bases, with 23 bases between them. DNA for the CDR3: TGTGCCACCCCACAGGGTGCGGTGACTAGAGAGCAGTACTTC. Translation: CATPQGAVTREQYF. Full variable domain (remainder filled in from reference TRBV7-6 and TRBJ2-7): GAGVSQSPRYKVTKRGQDVALRCDPISGHVSLYWYRQALGQGPEFLTYFNYEAQQDKSGLPNDRFSAERPEGSISTLTIQRTEQRDSAMYRCATPQGAVTREQYFGPGTRLTVT.